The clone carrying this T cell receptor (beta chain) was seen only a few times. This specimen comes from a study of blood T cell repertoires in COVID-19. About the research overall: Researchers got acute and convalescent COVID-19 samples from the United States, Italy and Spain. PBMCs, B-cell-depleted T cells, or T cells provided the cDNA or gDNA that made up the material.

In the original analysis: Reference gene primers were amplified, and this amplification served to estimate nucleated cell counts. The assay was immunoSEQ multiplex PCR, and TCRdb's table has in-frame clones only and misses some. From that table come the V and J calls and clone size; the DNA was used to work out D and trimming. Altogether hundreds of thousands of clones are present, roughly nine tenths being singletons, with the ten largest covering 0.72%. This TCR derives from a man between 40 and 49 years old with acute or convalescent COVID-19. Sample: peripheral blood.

CDR3 in amino acids: CASSPKPGRTTNTGELFF. CDR3 in DNA: TGTGCCAGCAGCCCTAAGCCCGGACGGACAACGAACACCGGGGAGCTGTTTTTT. This sequence joins TRBV7-9 and TRBJ2-2, with D perhaps matching TRBD1 (5 bases). From germline, CDR1 is SEHNR and CDR2 FQNEAQ (reference sequence). The CDR3 is made up of 18 amino acids. V lost 5 bases, J lost 0 bases, and 19 bases lay in between.